This paragraph covers one T cell receptor beta chain sequence. Antigen specificity is unknown. The data are from a study of vaccination and CD4 T cells after COVID-19. The Oncomine TCR Beta short-read assay generated sequence data from the DNA of cultured CD4+ T cells. Via MiXCR, TCRdb re-called the PCR reads, giving one row per CDR3 protein. The sample comprises 7,000 to 8,500 distinct CDR3 sequences, less than 60% of which are singletons, and 45% to 50% rests with the top ten. Indicated treatment: approximately nine-day PBMC culture with coronavirus spike peptide pools or control peptides (ViraFEST assay). Sequences were obtained from CD4+ T cells from blood, cultured in vitro. This receptor was obtained from a human donor who had recovered from COVID-19.

CDR3 in amino acids: CASTSGTGVYNEQFF. CDR3 bases: TGTGCCAGCACCTCGGGGACAGGTGTCTACAATGAGCAGTTCTTC. V is TRBV6-1 and J is TRBJ2-1; 8 bases line up with TRBD1. Losses at the gene ends were 7 bases for V and 3 bases for J; bases not matched to a gene: 8. Per the germline V gene, CDR1 is MNHNS and CDR2 is SASEGT. The CDR3 covers 15 residues.